This T cell receptor beta chain was captured in a study of T cells in Graves' hyperthyroidism and ophthalmopathy. TCR beta CDR3 regions were amplified from RNA. HTBI primers were employed in a first-round RT-PCR of the TCR CDR3. One entry per CDR3 protein, called by TCRdb with MiXCR from the multiplex PCR reads. The top ten clones hold around 3.5% of a sample with approximately 620,000 distinct CDR3 sequences, approximately 15% of them seen once. Study-wide findings and caveats: Most expanded thyroid clonotypes above 0.001 also appeared in blood.

In the case of this clonotype: Antigen: not known.

The V gene lost 7 bases and the J gene lost 3 bases, with 18 bases spanning the gap. The CDR3 length is 16 residues. Uncontrolled infection, other autoimmune disease, pregnancy and lactation each barred patients from inclusion. The TCR was taken from a middle-aged woman with Graves' ophthalmopathy. The sequenced sample was blood. The J gene is TRBJ2-2, the V gene TRBV12-3 or TRBV12-4; TRBD1 or TRBD2 may be the D gene (5 bases each). The CDR3 bases are TGTGCCAGCACCCAATCCCGGGACGTCCACACCGGGGAGCTGTTTTTT. It specifies CASTQSRDVHTGELFF.